One and the same sample provided the 10 T cell receptor beta chains below, sequenced in a study of neurological immune-mediated disorders (dated by TCRdb to the late 2010s). Library preparation was by 5' RACE. The instrument given in TCRdb is Illumina HiSeq 2500. TCRdb trimmed public reads at Q25 via fastp, called clones via MiXCR and kept in-frame beta chains. Rows merge per CDR3 protein into single entries with the most common DNA and genes. Counted in this sample were about 88,000 distinct CDR3 sequences; approximately 3.3% of them appeared once. Roughly 6% of the sample is in the top ten clones. The sequenced material came from PBMCs. The source is a woman aged 18-29 years with multiple sclerosis.

This clonotype was seen many times. This rearrangement joins TRBV3-1 to TRBJ1-1; D is unresolved. Germline V gene lookup returns CDR1 LGHDT and CDR2 YNNKEL (reference sequence). The CDR3 sequence is 12 residues long. V lost 1 base, J lost 3 bases, and 3 bases lay in between. The CDR3 sequence: CASSQAYTEAFF. Written as DNA, the CDR3 is TGTGCCAGCAGCCAAGCTTACACTGAAGCTTTCTTT.

This clonotype was recorded at least ten times. The chain uses TRBV29-1 and TRBJ2-1; D is perhaps TRBD2 (5 bases). Germline assignment: CDR1 SQVTM and CDR2 ANQGSEA. The V end was cut by 6 bases, the J end by 7 bases, with 13 bases between. This CDR3 region has 12 residues. CDR3 sequence: CSVELEENEQFF. The DNA for the CDR3 is TGCAGCGTGGAATTGGAGGAGAATGAGCAGTTCTTC.

V usage is TRBV11-1 and J usage is TRBJ2-5; 9 nucleotides match TRBD2. With V trimmed by 5 bases and J by 1 base, 2 bases remained unmatched. Germline V gene sequence: CDR1 SGHAT, CDR2 FQDESV (reference sequence). This CDR3 has 14 amino acids. The CDR3 DNA sequence: TGTGCCAGCAGCCGACTAGCGGTCCAAGAGACCCAGTACTTC. Its protein product is CASSRLAVQETQYF.

This clonotype was counted ten times or more. This chain joins TRBV11-2 and TRBJ2-2; 10 nucleotides agree with TRBD2. V lost 5 bases to trimming and J lost 6 bases; unmatched junction nucleotides: 12. The germline gives CDR1 SGHAT, CDR2 FQNNGV. CDR3 length equals 17 residues. As DNA, the CDR3 is TGTGCCAGCAGCCGGTTGGGAGCGGGGGGGTCCCCCGGGGAGCTGTTTTTT. Amino acids: CASSRLGAGGSPGELFF.

This clonotype was seen ten or more times. The V call is TRBV28, the J call TRBJ2-7; D gene unclear. The CDR3 has 11 amino acids. From germline, CDR1 is MDHEN and CDR2 SYDVKM. The ends were cut back, 8 bases at V and 8 bases at J, with 13 bases in the middle. CDR3 coding DNA: TGTGCCAGCTCCCTTTCCCGGCAGCAGTACTTC. Translating gives CASSLSRQQYF.

This clonotype showed up many times. The CDR3 protein is CASSPYGTPDTQYF. CDR3 coding DNA: TGTGCCAGCAGTCCCTACGGGACTCCAGATACGCAGTATTTT. V is TRBV6-2 or TRBV6-3 and J is TRBJ2-3; D is possibly TRBD2 (6 bases). CDR3 length: 14 residues. Germline-derived CDR1 and CDR2 are MNHEY and SVGEGT. Trimming took off 5 bases at V and 4 bases at J, with 13 bases between the two ends.

This clonotype was counted many times. This chain uses TRBV5-1 with TRBJ2-7; 7 bases agree with TRBD2. The germline V gene has CDR1 SGHRS and CDR2 YFSETQ. V lost 4 bases, J lost 0 bases, and 4 bases stayed unmatched. This CDR3 comprises 14 residues. The CDR3: CASSVSSGSYEQYF. The CDR3 DNA sequence: TGCGCCAGCAGCGTATCTAGCGGCTCCTACGAGCAGTACTTC.

This clonotype has at least ten counts. This chain uses TRBV12-3 or TRBV12-4 with TRBJ1-2, with D hard to call. The CDR3 contains 14 residues. V was clipped by 3 bases and J by 2 bases, with 10 bases between them. The CDR3 sequence: CASSFSGQNYGYTF. CDR3 bases: TGTGCCAGCAGTTTTTCCGGGCAGAACTATGGCTACACCTTC.

This clonotype occurred many times. V gene TRBV6-2 or TRBV6-3 combines with J gene TRBJ1-2; D unclear. Trimming shortened V by 7 bases and J by 4 bases, and 19 bases separated the two germline ends. The germline gives CDR1 MNHEY, CDR2 SVGEGT. The CDR3 has 15 amino acids. The CDR3 nucleotides read TGTGCCAGCACCACAACCAGCGGGGTCGCCTATGGCTACACCTTC. It specifies CASTTTSGVAYGYTF.

This clonotype appeared many times. The chain is built from TRBV4-3 and TRBJ2-1; perhaps TRBD2 as D (6 bases). The CDR3 sequence is 15 residues long. Germline-derived CDR1 and CDR2 are LGHNA and YSLEER. V lost 0 bases and J lost 8, with 14 bases in between. CDR3 sequence (DNA): TGCGCCAGCAGCCAAGATCGGGACTCGCACGATGAGCAGTTCTTC. Translating it yields CASSQDRDSHDEQFF.